Reported below is one TCR beta chain. The data belong to a study of blood T cells in healthy people across ages. V shed 2 bases and J shed 3 bases, with 8 bases lying between them. This CDR3 is 13 amino acids long. Germline CDR1 is DFQATT and CDR2 is SNEGSKA (reference sequence). It was with a sample-barcoded 5' primer and a J-beta primer mix that a second PCR of roughly 7 to 12 cycles was run. Each of the cDNA molecules was tagged by a template-switch adaptor with 12 random nucleotides. TCRdb reprocessed the 5' RACE reads with MiXCR, giving one entry per CDR3 protein. The sample contains about 1.4 million distinct CDR3 sequences, approximately 59% of which appear only once.

The V call is TRBV20-1, the J call TRBJ2-1; D gene unclear. Input material: blood. The source of this sequence is a man aged 18 to 29 in good health. CDR3 region: CSARRPYYNEQFF. The CDR3 DNA sequence: TGCAGTGCTAGACGTCCCTACTACAATGAGCAGTTCTTC.